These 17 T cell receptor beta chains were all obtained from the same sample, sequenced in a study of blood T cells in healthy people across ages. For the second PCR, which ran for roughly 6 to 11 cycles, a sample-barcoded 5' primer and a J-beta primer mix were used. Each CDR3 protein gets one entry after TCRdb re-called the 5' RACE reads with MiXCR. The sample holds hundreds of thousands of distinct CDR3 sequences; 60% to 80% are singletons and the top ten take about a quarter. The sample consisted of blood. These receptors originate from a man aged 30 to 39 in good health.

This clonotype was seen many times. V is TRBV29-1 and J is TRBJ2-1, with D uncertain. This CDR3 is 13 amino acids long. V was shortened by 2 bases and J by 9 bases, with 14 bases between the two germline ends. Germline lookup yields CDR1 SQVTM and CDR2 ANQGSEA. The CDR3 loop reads CSVESSQYGEQFF. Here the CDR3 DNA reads TGCAGCGTTGAAAGCAGTCAGTATGGTGAGCAGTTCTTC.

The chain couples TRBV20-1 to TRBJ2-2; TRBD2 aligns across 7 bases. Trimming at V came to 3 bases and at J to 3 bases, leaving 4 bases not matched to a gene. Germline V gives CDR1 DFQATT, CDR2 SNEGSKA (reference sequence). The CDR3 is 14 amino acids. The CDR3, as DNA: TGCAGTGCTAGGGGAGGGAGCGACACCGGGGAGCTGTTTTTT. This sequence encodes CSARGGSDTGELFF.

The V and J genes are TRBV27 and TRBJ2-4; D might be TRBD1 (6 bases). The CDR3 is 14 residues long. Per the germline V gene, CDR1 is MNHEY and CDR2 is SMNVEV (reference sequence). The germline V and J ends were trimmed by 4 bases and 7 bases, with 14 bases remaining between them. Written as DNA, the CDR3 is TGTGCCAGCAGTTCTACAGGGTCCAGGAACATTCAGTACTTC. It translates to CASSSTGSRNIQYF.

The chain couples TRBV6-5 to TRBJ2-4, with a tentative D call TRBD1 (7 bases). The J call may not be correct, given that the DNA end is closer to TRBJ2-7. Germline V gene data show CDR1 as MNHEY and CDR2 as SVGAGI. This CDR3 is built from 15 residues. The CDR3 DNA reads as TGTGCCAGCAACCAACAGGGGTCGGGGGCCTACGAGCAGTACTTC. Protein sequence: CASNQQGSGAYEQYF.

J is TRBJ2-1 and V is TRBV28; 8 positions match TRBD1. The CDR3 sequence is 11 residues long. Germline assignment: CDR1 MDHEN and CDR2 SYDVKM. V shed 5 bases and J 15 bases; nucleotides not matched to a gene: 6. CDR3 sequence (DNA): TGTGCCAGCAGTCCCGCAGGGGGCCTGTTCTTC. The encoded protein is CASSPAGGLFF.

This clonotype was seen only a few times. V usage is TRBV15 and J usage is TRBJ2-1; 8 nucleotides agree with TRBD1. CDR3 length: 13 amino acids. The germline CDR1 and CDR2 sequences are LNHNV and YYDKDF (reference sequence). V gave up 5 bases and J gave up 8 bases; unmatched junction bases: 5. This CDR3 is CATSADRGHEQFF. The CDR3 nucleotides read TGTGCCACCAGCGCCGACAGGGGCCATGAGCAGTTCTTC.

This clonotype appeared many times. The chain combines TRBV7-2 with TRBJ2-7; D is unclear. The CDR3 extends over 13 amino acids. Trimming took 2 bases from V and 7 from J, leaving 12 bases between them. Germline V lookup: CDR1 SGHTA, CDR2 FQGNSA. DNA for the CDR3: TGTGCCAGCAGCTTAACGGATATGGGAGAGCAGTACTTC. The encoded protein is CASSLTDMGEQYF.

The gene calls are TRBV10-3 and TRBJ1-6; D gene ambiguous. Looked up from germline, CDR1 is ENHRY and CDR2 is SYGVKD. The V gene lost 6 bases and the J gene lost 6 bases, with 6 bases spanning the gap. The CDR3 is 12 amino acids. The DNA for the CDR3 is TGTGCCATCAGAGGACTTAATTCACCCCTCCACTTT. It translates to CAIRGLNSPLHF.

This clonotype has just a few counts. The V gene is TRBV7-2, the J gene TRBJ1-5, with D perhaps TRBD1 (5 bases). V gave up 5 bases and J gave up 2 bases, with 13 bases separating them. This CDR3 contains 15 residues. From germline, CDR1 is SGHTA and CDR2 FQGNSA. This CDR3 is CASSPQGYGNQPQHF. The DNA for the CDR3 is TGTGCCAGCAGCCCCCAGGGATACGGCAATCAGCCCCAGCATTTT.

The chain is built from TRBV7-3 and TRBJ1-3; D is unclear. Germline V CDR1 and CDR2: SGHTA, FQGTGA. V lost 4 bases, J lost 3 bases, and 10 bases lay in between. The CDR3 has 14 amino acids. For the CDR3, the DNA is TGTGCCAGCAGCTCCGGGCCAGGTGGAAACACCATATATTTT. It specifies CASSSGPGGNTIYF.

CDR3 bases: TGTGCCAGCAGCCCGCCTGGGACTAGCGGATTTGGGGAGCAGTTCTTC. Translating it yields CASSPPGTSGFGEQFF. This chain uses TRBV3-1 with TRBJ2-1, with 11 positions matching TRBD2. Germline V gives CDR1 LGHDT, CDR2 YNNKEL (reference sequence). The CDR3 extends over 16 amino acids. V shed 4 bases and J 10 bases; nucleotides not matched to a gene: 12.

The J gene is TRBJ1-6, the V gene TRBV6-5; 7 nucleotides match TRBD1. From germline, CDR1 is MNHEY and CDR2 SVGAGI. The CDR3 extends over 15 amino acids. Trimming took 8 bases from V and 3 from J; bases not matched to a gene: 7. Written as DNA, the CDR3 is TGTGCCAGCGGTACCCGGGACAGCTATAATTCACCCCTCCACTTT. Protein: CASGTRDSYNSPLHF.

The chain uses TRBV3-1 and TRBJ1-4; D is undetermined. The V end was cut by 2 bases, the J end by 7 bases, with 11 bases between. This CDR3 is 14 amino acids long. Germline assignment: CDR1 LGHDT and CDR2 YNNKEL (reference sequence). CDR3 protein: CASSQKGSGEKLFF. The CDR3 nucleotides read TGTGCCAGCAGCCAAAAAGGAAGTGGTGAAAAACTGTTTTTT.

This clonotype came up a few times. CDR3 sequence: CATRGSTDTQYF. CDR3 nucleotide sequence: TGTGCCACCAGGGGGTCCACAGATACGCAGTATTTT. This chain joins TRBV24-1 and TRBJ2-3; unclear D gene. Germline values: CDR1 KGHDR, CDR2 SFDVKD. V gave up 7 bases and J gave up 2 bases, with 6 bases separating them. This CDR3 has 12 residues.

The CDR3 protein is CASSLLRTNTEAFF. The CDR3 region has the DNA TGTGCCAGCAGTTTGTTACGGACGAACACTGAAGCTTTCTTT. V usage is TRBV27 and J usage is TRBJ1-1; D is unresolved. Germline V gene data show CDR1 as MNHEY and CDR2 as SMNVEV (reference sequence). The CDR3 is 14 residues long. The V gene lost 3 bases and the J gene lost 1 base, with 9 bases spanning the gap.

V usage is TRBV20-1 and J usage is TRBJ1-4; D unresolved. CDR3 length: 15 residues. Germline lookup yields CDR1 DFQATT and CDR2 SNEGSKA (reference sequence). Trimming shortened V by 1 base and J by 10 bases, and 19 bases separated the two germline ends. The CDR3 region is CSARGQVSVPAKLFF. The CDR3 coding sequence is TGCAGTGCTAGAGGTCAGGTGTCTGTACCGGCAAAACTGTTTTTT.

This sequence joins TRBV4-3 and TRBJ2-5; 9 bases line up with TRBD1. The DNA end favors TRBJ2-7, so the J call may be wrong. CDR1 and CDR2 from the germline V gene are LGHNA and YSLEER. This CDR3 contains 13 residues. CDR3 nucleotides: TGCGCCAGACCGGGGACAGGGTTCCACGAGCAGTACTTC. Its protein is CARPGTGFHEQYF.